The sample holds a few counts of the clone carrying this T cell receptor beta chain. TCRdb re-called the RT-PCR reads with MiXCR, one entry per CDR3 protein. The sample contains more than 550,000 distinct CDR3 sequences, approximately 15% of which appear only once. The CDR3 length is 15 residues. Looked up from germline, CDR1 is SGHRS and CDR2 is YFSETQ. Trimming took off 0 bases at V and 12 bases at J, with 16 bases between the two ends. Sequenced material: memory CD4+ T cells from blood. This chain uses TRBV5-1 with TRBJ2-6; D might be TRBD1 or TRBD2, each matching 5 bases. The receptor was derived from a female donor in good health, serving as a healthy control. The CDR3 here is CASSLDGTGGFVLTF. As DNA, the CDR3 is TGCGCCAGCAGCTTGGACGGGACGGGCGGTTTCGTCCTGACTTTC. Supplemented by reference TRBV5-1 and TRBJ2-6, the full variable domain reads KAGVTQTPRYLIKTRGQQVTLSCSPISGHRSVSWYQQTPGQGLQFLFEYFSETQRNKGNFPGRFSGRQFSNSRSEMNVSTLELGDSALYLCASSLDGTGGFVLTFGAGSRLTVL.